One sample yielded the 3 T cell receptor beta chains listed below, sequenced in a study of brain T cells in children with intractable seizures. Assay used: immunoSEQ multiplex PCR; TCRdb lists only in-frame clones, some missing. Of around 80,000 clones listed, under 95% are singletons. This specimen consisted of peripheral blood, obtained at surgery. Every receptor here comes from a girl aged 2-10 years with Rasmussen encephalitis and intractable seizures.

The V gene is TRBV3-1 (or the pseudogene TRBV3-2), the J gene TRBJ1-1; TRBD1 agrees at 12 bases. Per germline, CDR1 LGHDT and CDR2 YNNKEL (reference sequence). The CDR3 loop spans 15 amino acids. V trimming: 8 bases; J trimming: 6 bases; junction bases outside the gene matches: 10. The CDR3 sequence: CASAGQGAVRAEAFF. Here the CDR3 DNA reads TGTGCCAGCGCGGGACAGGGGGCGGTAAGGGCTGAAGCTTTCTTT.

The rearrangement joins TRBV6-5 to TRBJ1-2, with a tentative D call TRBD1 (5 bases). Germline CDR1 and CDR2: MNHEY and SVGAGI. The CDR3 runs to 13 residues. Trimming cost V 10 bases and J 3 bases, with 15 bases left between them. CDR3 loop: CANATGGDYGYTF. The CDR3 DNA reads TGTGCCAACGCGACCGGGGGTGACTATGGCTACACCTTC.

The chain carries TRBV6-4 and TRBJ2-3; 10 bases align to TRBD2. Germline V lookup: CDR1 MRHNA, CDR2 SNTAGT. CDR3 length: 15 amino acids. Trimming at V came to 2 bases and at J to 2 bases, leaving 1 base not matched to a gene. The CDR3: CASSDGTSVTDTQYF. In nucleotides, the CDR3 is TGTGCCAGCAGTGACGGGACTAGCGTCACAGATACGCAGTATTTT.